This TCR beta chain was recorded in a study of Ad26.COV2.S vaccination and SARS-CoV-2 variants. Overall study context: Intramuscularly, Ad26.COV2.S was given either once or twice, 56 days apart.

Study-wide results and caveats: CD8+ and CD4+ T cells specific for spike reportedly responded with substantial breadth after vaccination. Possible underestimation of total T cell responses by the TCR breadth and depth analyses was noted.

CDR1 is SGDLS and CDR2 is YYNGEE in the germline V gene. CDR3 length: 16 amino acids. J lost 5 bases, V lost 0 bases, and 6 bases had no gene match. Treatment: around 19 received Ad26.COV2.S at low or high dose, single or two shots; 5 received placebo; per-sample allocation not given. Sampling was performed 63 days after the first vaccine or placebo injection. It was Wuhan-strain SARS-CoV-2 spike that the Ad26 vaccine vector expressed. The method was immunoSEQ multiplex PCR; TCRdb's version includes in-frame clones alone and lacks a portion of them. The sample consists of some 320,000 clones, around four fifths of them appearing once. Note on this clone: Its antigen is currently unknown.

This chain links TRBV9 with TRBJ2-5; TRBD2 matches 11 bases. The source was peripheral blood, collected in a trial of Ad26.COV2.S vaccine versus placebo. This TCR came from a person aged 18-60 years who received the Ad26.COV2.S COVID-19 vaccine or a placebo. CDR3 nucleotide sequence: TGTGCCAGCAGCGTAGCCGGGACTAGCGGTTCCGAGACCCAGTACTTC. Translated, it gives CASSVAGTSGSETQYF.